The present TCR beta chain was sequenced within a study of T cell repertoires in cytomegalovirus infection. For the study at large: Peptides in the study included HLA-C-restricted and HLA-B-restricted CMV epitopes. Public TCR beta signatures provided an indication of both CMV infection and a matching HLA type.

In the case of this clonotype: As yet, its antigen is unknown.

This CDR3 contains 17 residues. V was shortened by 1 base and J by 2 bases, with 16 bases between the two germline ends. General observations from the study: The cumulative frequency of public TCR beta families identified carriers of CMV plus the relevant HLA. The ex vivo response was dominated by HLA-C-restricted CMV-specific TCR beta clonotypes.

Each CDR3 protein is one row after TCRdb ran MiXCR on the reads. The sample contains roughly 920,000 distinct CDR3 sequences, around 30% of which appear only once. V is TRBV12-3 or TRBV12-4 and J is TRBJ2-3; D gene unclear. This receptor was identified in a human donor in good health (CMV status not recorded). Some clones in this sample may be carry-over from other donors' samples. The material was cultured CD8+ T cells from PBMCs, obtained from culture after CMV antigen stimulation. Here the CDR3 DNA reads TGTGCCAGCAGTTTAGAGCTCCAAGGTCCTTACACAGATACGCAGTATTTT. It encodes CASSLELQGPYTDTQYF.